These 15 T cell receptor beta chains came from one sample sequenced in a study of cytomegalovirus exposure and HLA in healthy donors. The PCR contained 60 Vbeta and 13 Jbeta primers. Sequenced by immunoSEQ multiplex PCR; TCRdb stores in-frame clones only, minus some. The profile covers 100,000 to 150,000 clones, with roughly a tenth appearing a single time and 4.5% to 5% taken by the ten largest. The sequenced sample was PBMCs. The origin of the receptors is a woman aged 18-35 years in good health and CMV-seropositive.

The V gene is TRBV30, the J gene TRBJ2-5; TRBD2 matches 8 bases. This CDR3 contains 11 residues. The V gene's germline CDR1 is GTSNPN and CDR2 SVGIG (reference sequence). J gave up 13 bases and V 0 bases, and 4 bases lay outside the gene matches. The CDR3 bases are TGTGCCTGGAGTGTACCGGGAGGGCTGTACTTC. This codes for CAWSVPGGLYF.

The CDR3 protein is CASSGVNTEAFF. In DNA, the CDR3 is TGTGCCAGCAGCGGAGTGAACACTGAAGCTTTCTTT. This chain uses TRBV6-5 with TRBJ1-1; D gene ambiguous. Trimming cost V 6 bases and J 0 bases, with 5 bases left between them. The CDR3 spans 12 residues. CDR1 MNHEY and CDR2 SVGAGI come from the germline V gene.

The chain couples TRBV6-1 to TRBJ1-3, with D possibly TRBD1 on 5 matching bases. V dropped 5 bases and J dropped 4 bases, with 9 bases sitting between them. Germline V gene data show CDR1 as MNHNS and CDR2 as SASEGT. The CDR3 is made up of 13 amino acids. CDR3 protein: CASSPPGGNTIYF. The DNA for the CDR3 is TGTGCCAGCAGTCCTCCAGGGGGAAACACCATATATTTT.

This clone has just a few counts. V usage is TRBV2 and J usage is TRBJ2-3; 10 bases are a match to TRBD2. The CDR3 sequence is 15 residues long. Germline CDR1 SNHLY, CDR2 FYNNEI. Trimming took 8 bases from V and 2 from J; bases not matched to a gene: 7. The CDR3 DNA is TGTGCCAGCGGAGCGGGAGGGTATCACACAGATACGCAGTATTTT. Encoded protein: CASGAGGYHTDTQYF.

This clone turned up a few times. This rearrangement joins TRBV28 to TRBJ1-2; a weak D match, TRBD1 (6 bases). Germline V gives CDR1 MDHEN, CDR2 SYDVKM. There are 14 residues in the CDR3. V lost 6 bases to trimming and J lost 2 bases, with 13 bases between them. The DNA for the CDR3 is TGTGCCAGCAGACCTACAGGGTACAACTATGGCTACACCTTC. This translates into CASRPTGYNYGYTF.

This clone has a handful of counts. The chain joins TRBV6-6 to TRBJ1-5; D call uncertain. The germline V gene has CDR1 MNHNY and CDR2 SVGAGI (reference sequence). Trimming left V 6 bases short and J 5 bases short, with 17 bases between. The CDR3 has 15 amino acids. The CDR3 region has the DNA TGTGCCAGCAGGGAGAACCCAGAGGTTTATCAGCCCCAGCATTTT. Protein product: CASRENPEVYQPQHF.

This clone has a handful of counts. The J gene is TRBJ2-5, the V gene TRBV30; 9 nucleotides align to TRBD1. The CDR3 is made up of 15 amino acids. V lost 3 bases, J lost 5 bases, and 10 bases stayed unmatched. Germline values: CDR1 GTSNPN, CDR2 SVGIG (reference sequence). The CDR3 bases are TGTGCCTGGAGGCAGATGGGACAGGGTAGGGAGACCCAGTACTTC. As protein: CAWRQMGQGRETQYF.

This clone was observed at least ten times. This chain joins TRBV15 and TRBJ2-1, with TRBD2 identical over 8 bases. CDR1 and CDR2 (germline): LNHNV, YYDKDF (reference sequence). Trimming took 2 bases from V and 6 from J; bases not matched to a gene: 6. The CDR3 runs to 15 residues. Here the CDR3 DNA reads TGTGCCACCAGCAGACGTGAACGGGAGGGCAATGAGCAGTTCTTC. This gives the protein CATSRREREGNEQFF. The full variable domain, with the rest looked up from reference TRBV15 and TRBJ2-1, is DAMVIQNPRYQVTQFGKPVTLSCSQTLNHNVMYWYQQKSSQAPKLLFHYYDKDFNNEADTPDNFQSRRPNTSFCFLDIRSPGLGDTAMYLCATSRREREGNEQFFGPGTRLTVL.

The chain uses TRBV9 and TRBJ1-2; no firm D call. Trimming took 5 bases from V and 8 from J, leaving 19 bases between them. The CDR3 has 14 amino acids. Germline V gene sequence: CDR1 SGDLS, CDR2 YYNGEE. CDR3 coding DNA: TGTGCCAGCAGTACCTCCATAGCTGATCGAGGCTACACCTTC. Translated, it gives CASSTSIADRGYTF.

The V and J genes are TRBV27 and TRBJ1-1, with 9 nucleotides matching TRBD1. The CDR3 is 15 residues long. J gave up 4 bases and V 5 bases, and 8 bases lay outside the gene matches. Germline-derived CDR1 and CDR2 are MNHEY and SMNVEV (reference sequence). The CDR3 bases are TGTGCCAGCAGTCCACGACAGGGGGGTGGCACTGAAGCTTTCTTT. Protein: CASSPRQGGGTEAFF.

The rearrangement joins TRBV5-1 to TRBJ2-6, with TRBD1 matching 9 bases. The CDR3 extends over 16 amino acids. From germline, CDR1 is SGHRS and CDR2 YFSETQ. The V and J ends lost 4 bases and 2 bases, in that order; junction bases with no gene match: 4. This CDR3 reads CASSLQGATGANVLTF. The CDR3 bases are TGCGCCAGCAGCCTACAGGGGGCAACTGGGGCCAACGTCCTGACTTTC.

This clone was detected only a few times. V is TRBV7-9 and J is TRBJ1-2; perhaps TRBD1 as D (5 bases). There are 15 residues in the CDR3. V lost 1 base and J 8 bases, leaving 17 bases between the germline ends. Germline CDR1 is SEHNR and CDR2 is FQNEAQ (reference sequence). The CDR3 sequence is CASSLDWGVFGGYTF. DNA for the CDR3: TGTGCCAGCAGCTTAGATTGGGGGGTTTTTGGGGGCTACACCTTC.

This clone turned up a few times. DNA of the CDR3: TGTGCCAGCAGTTACACCCCAGACAAATTCTACGAGCAGTACTTC. Its protein is CASSYTPDKFYEQYF. V and J are TRBV6-6 and TRBJ2-7; the D is unclear. Germline loops: CDR1 MNHNY, CDR2 SVGAGI (reference sequence). This CDR3 has 15 residues. The V and J ends lost 2 bases and 3 bases respectively, with 14 bases between them.

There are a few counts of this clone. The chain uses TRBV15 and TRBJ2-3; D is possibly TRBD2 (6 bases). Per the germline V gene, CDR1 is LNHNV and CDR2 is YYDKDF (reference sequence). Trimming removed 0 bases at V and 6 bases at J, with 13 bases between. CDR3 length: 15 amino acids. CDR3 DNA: TGTGCCACCAGCAGAGATCTCGGAGGGGAGGATACGCAGTATTTT. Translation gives CATSRDLGGEDTQYF.

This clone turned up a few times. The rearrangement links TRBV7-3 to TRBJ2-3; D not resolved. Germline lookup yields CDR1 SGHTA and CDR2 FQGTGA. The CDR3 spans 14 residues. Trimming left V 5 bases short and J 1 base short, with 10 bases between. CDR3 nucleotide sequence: TGTGCCAGCAGCCCTCTCGCGGGCACAGATACGCAGTATTTT. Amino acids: CASSPLAGTDTQYF.